This is a list of T cell receptor beta chains from one sample in a study of cytomegalovirus exposure and HLA in healthy donors. Only in-frame clones appear in the TCRdb table, and some are missing; sequencing was by immunoSEQ multiplex PCR. The sample lists roughly 220,000 clones; roughly 70% were seen once. Sequencing was done on a sample of PBMCs. The receptors derive from a woman aged 30 to 39 in good health and CMV-seronegative. Both conserved end residues are part of each CDR3. A D gene is named only where the DNA matches it firmly. Not every row has a clone size; where given, it reads once, few, many or a size class.

j_call v_call clone_size d_call cdr3_aa cdr3_nt
TRBJ1-4 TRBV6-1 NA TRBD1 CASSEAGTGGTNEKLFF TGTGCCAGCAGTGAAGCCGGGACAGGGGGCACTAATGAAAAACTGTTTTTT
TRBJ2-7 TRBV4-2 few NA CASSHRQAYEQYF TGTGCCAGCAGCCATAGACAGGCCTACGAGCAGTACTTC
TRBJ1-5 TRBV6-5 NA NA CASSPLLEGPQHF TGTGCCAGCAGCCCCCTACTGGAGGGGCCCCAGCATTTT
TRBJ1-1 TRBV7-6 few TRBD1 CASSQKDRGRAFF TGTGCCAGCAGCCAGAAAGACAGGGGGCGAGCTTTCTTT
TRBJ2-1 TRBV4-2 NA TRBD2 CASSRSTSGAYNEQFF TGTGCCAGCAGCCGTTCGACTAGCGGGGCCTACAATGAGCAGTTCTTC
TRBJ1-3 TRBV7-8 few NA CASSASPSSGNTIYF TGTGCCAGCAGCGCCAGTCCTAGCTCTGGAAACACCATATATTTT
TRBJ1-1 TRBV4-1 few NA CASSRGAGAEAFF TGCGCCAGCAGCAGGGGCGCGGGGGCTGAAGCTTTCTTT
TRBJ1-5 TRBV2 NA NA CASSEAQEQPQHF TGTGCCAGCAGTGAAGCGCAGGAACAGCCCCAGCATTTT
TRBJ2-1 TRBV7-9 NA TRBD2 CASSLRLAGGFAYNEQFF TGTGCCAGCAGCTTGAGACTAGCGGGAGGGTTTGCCTACAATGAGCAGTTCTTC
TRBJ1-4 TRBV7-3 NA TRBD1 CASSAQGARGEKLFF TGTGCCAGCAGCGCCCAGGGGGCGCGAGGTGAAAAACTGTTTTTT
TRBJ2-4 TRBV6-5 few TRBD1 CASGNRGLAKNIQYF TGTGCCAGCGGGAACAGGGGCTTAGCCAAAAACATTCAGTACTTC
TRBJ2-3 TRBV5-4 NA TRBD2 CASSLAGGQGTDTQYF TGTGCCAGCAGCTTGGCGGGGGGGCAAGGCACAGATACGCAGTATTTT
TRBJ2-7 TRBV18 NA TRBD2 CASSPGTGGYEQYF TGTGCCAGCTCACCCGGGACGGGAGGCTACGAGCAGTACTTC
TRBJ1-1 TRBV7-3 few NA CASSLRVGTEAFF TGTGCCAGCAGCCTCAGGGTGGGGACTGAAGCTTTCTTT
TRBJ2-4 TRBV29-1 once NA CSVDAGNIQYF TGCAGCGTTGATGCGGGGAACATTCAGTACTTC
TRBJ1-1 TRBV4-1 many NA CASSQDWGGNTEAFF TGCGCCAGCAGCCAAGATTGGGGGGGGAACACTGAAGCTTTCTTT
TRBJ1-1 TRBV9 NA TRBD1 CASSVRQGEAFF TGTGCCAGCAGCGTGCGACAGGGTGAAGCTTTCTTT
TRBJ1-1 TRBV30 NA NA CASSGNTEAFF TGTGCCTCTTCAGGAAACACTGAAGCTTTCTTT
TRBJ1-3 TRBV4-1 NA TRBD1 CASSVRGLSGNTIYF TGCGCCAGCAGCGTTAGGGGGCTATCTGGAAACACCATATATTTT
TRBJ1-1 TRBV7-8 NA NA CASSLSERTEAFF TGTGCCAGCAGCTTAAGCGAACGCACTGAAGCTTTCTTT